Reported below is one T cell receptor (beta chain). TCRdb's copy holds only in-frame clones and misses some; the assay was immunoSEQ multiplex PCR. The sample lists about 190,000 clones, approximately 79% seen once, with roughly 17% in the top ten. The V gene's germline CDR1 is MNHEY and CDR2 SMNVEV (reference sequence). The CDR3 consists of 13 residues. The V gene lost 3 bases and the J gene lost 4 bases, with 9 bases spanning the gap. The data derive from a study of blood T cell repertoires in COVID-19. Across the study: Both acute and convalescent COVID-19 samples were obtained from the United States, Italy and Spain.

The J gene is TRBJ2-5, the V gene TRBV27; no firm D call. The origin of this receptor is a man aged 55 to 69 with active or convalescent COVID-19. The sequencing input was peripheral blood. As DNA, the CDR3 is TGTGCCAGCAGTTTGAGGCCTGCAGAGACCCAGTACTTC. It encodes CASSLRPAETQYF.